The 28 T cell receptor beta chains listed next were all sequenced from one sample in a study of T cells in Graves' hyperthyroidism and ophthalmopathy. Template material for amplifying TCR beta CDR3 regions consisted of RNA transcripts. HTBI primers were the set used in a first-round RT-PCR of the TCR CDR3. TCRdb re-called the multiplex PCR reads through MiXCR, storing one row per CDR3 protein. The table lists some 560,000 distinct CDR3 sequences, about a sixth of them singletons. Material: blood. Every receptor here comes from a woman aged 25 to 45 with Graves' hyperthyroidism.

This clonotype was picked up a small number of times. The chain joins TRBV20-1 to TRBJ1-6; maybe TRBD1 (6 bases). The CDR3 has 18 residues. The V and J ends lost 1 base and 2 bases respectively, with 18 bases between them. CDR1 is DFQATT and CDR2 is SNEGSKA in the germline V gene (reference sequence). For the CDR3, the DNA is TGCAGTGCTAGAGGTTCTGGGGGGCGCTTCACCTATAATTCACCCCTCCACTTT. This encodes CSARGSGGRFTYNSPLHF.

This clonotype has only a few counts. V usage is TRBV20-1 and J usage is TRBJ2-2; TRBD2 agrees at 12 bases. Germline trimming cut 5 bases from V and 7 bases from J; bases unmatched to any gene: 8. The CDR3 consists of 15 residues. Per the germline V gene, CDR1 is DFQATT and CDR2 is SNEGSKA (reference sequence). The CDR3 spells CSARSRLAGDGELFF. The CDR3 DNA sequence: TGCAGTGCTCGATCCCGACTAGCGGGAGACGGGGAGCTGTTTTTT.

The chain links TRBV5-6 to TRBJ2-7; 11 bases are a match to TRBD2. The V gene end was trimmed by 1 base and the J gene end by 4 bases; junction bases not matched to a gene: 16. The CDR3 runs 19 residues. Germline-derived CDR1 and CDR2 are SGHDT and YYEEEE. The CDR3 DNA reads as TGTGCCAGCAGCTTGAACTTAGCGGGAGGGCCGCAATCTCCGTACGAGCAGTACTTC. Amino acids: CASSLNLAGGPQSPYEQYF.

This clonotype showed up many times. The chain links TRBV5-1 to TRBJ2-1, with 11 bases fitting TRBD2. The length of the CDR3 is 16 residues. After removal of 4 bases from V and 8 bases from J, the junction contained 11 bases not matched to a gene. CDR1 is SGHRS and CDR2 is YFSETQ in the germline V gene. CDR3 sequence reads: CASSPAGGLAVDEQFF. As DNA, the CDR3 is TGCGCCAGCAGCCCCGCCGGGGGACTAGCGGTCGATGAGCAGTTCTTC.

This clonotype turned up a few times. This chain links TRBV19 with TRBJ1-5; no clear D gene. Germline assignment: CDR1 LNHDA and CDR2 SQIVND (reference sequence). Trimming took 5 bases from V and 6 from J, leaving 17 bases between them. The CDR3 is made up of 15 amino acids. CDR3 DNA: TGTGCCAGTAGTCCGGACTTCACCGGGAGTCAGCCCCAGCATTTT. Its protein is CASSPDFTGSQPQHF.

The rearrangement uses TRBV3-2 and TRBJ2-7; the table calls TRBD1, which could not be checked here. TRBV3-2 corresponds to a pseudogene. The CDR3 length is 17 residues. The CDR3 DNA sequence: TGTGCCAGCAGCCAAGCCGACATCAGGGTTCGGGGGGACGAGCAGTACTTC. Translated: CASSQADIRVRGDEQYF.

This clonotype was counted many times. This chain connects TRBV5-1 to TRBJ2-1; the match to TRBD1 covers 8 bases. The CDR3 sequence is 14 residues long. Germline V gene data show CDR1 as SGHRS and CDR2 as YFSETQ. V lost 0 bases to trimming and J lost 8 bases; unmatched junction nucleotides: 4. The CDR3 region is CASSLGQGFDEQFF. CDR3 DNA: TGCGCCAGCAGCTTGGGACAGGGGTTCGATGAGCAGTTCTTC.

In this sample, this clonotype turned up many times. The chain joins TRBV5-1 to TRBJ2-3; D remains unclear. The germline V and J ends were trimmed by 4 bases and 0 bases, with 9 bases remaining between them. CDR3 size: 14 residues. From germline, CDR1 is SGHRS and CDR2 YFSETQ. The CDR3: CASSIPTSTDTQYF. The CDR3 region has the DNA TGCGCCAGCAGCATTCCCACGAGCACAGATACGCAGTATTTT.

The V call is TRBV5-6, the J call TRBJ1-4; possibly TRBD1 for D (5 bases). The CDR3 is made up of 17 amino acids. Trimming removed 0 bases at V and 2 bases at J, with 14 bases between. Germline CDR1 is SGHDT and CDR2 is YYEEEE. CDR3 DNA: TGTGCCAGCAGCTTGGAATCGGGGGTAGTTACTAATGAAAAACTGTTTTTT. Amino acids: CASSLESGVVTNEKLFF.

The table lists this clonotype with many counts. J is TRBJ2-3 and V is TRBV5-1, with no clear D. Deletions cut 0 bases from V and 0 bases from J, with 11 bases between. This CDR3 region has 16 residues. Germline lookup yields CDR1 SGHRS and CDR2 YFSETQ. The CDR3 loop is CASSLDGRSSTDTQYF. CDR3 nucleotides: TGCGCCAGCAGCTTGGATGGCAGGTCTAGCACAGATACGCAGTATTTT.

This clonotype was recorded at least ten times. The V and J genes are TRBV4-1 and TRBJ1-1; D gene unclear. CDR3 length: 14 amino acids. Deletions cut 5 bases from V and 1 base from J, with 11 bases between. Germline-derived CDR1 and CDR2 are MGHRA and YSYEKL. The CDR3 sequence is CASSGPLKNTEAFF. The DNA for the CDR3 is TGCGCCAGCAGCGGACCGTTGAAGAACACTGAAGCTTTCTTT.

V usage is TRBV6-1 and J usage is TRBJ1-5; D unclear. CDR1 MNHNS and CDR2 SASEGT come from the germline V gene. This CDR3 is built from 12 residues. The V end lost 5 bases, the J end lost 6 bases, and 8 bases lay between the germline ends. CDR3 nucleotides: TGTGCCAGCAGTCGATTTGGTCAGCCCCAGCATTTT. It codes for CASSRFGQPQHF.

This clonotype was picked up many times. The chain has TRBV30 and TRBJ1-2; D remains ambiguous. Deletions cut 1 base from V and 2 bases from J, with 8 bases between. The CDR3 runs to 13 residues. Germline V lookup: CDR1 GTSNPN, CDR2 SVGIG (reference sequence). The CDR3 DNA sequence: TGTGCCTGGAGTGGTCGGATCAACTATGGCTACACCTTC. This translates into CAWSGRINYGYTF. Supplemented by reference TRBV30 and TRBJ1-2, the full variable domain reads SQTIHQWPATLVQPVGSPLSLECTVEGTSNPNLYWYRQAAGRGLQLLFYSVGIGQISSEVPQNLSASRPQDRQFILSSKKLLLSDSGFYLCAWSGRINYGYTFGSGTRLTVV.

V is TRBV9 and J is TRBJ1-1, with D unclear. CDR1 and CDR2 (germline): SGDLS, YYNGEE. V lost 1 base and J lost 3, with 10 bases in between. The CDR3 consists of 14 residues. CDR3 protein: CASSVLTGDTEAFF. DNA for the CDR3: TGTGCCAGCAGCGTACTTACGGGAGACACTGAAGCTTTCTTT. The variable domain in full, completed from reference TRBV9 and TRBJ1-1, reads DSGVTQTPKHLITATGQRVTLRCSPRSGDLSVYWYQQSLDQGLQFLIQYYNGEERAKGNILERFSAQQFPDLHSELNLSSLELGDSALYFCASSVLTGDTEAFFGQGTRLTVV.

This clonotype was found many times. V is TRBV18 and J is TRBJ2-1; D perhaps matches TRBD2 (6 bases). CDR1 is KGHSH, CDR2 LQKENI, per germline. Trimming cost V 3 bases and J 2 bases, with 14 bases left between them. The CDR3 runs to 16 residues. The CDR3 region has the DNA TGTGCCAGCTCACCGGTGGCTAGCGCCACCTACAATGAGCAGTTCTTC. This translates into CASSPVASATYNEQFF.

The chain is built from TRBV29-1 and TRBJ2-6, with 8 bases fitting TRBD1. The V segment lost 4 bases and the J segment 3 bases; nucleotides outside the gene matches: 5. This CDR3 region has 15 residues. Germline V CDR1 and CDR2: SQVTM, ANQGSEA. The CDR3 DNA reads as TGCAGCGTTGGGACAGGGTACGTTGGGGCCAACGTCCTGACTTTC. Translating it yields CSVGTGYVGANVLTF.

Only a few counts were recorded for this clonotype. The chain joins TRBV6-2 or TRBV6-3 to TRBJ2-4; D possibly corresponds to TRBD2 (5 bases). The CDR3 has 16 amino acids. Germline lookup yields CDR1 MNHEY and CDR2 SVGEGT. V was pared by 4 bases and J by 8 bases, with 21 bases between. CDR3 in amino acids: CASSSVHYGGNYIQYF. DNA for the CDR3: TGTGCCAGCAGTTCTGTCCACTACGGAGGAAATTACATTCAGTACTTC.

The sample holds a few counts of this clonotype. This chain links TRBV7-3 with TRBJ2-1, with 7 nucleotides matching TRBD2. CDR3 length: 15 amino acids. V trimming: 3 bases; J trimming: 4 bases; junction bases outside the gene matches: 6. Germline V CDR1 and CDR2: SGHTA, FQGTGA. CDR3 sequence reads: CASSLTSSNYNEQFF. The CDR3 DNA follows: TGTGCCAGCAGCTTGACTAGCAGTAATTACAATGAGCAGTTCTTC.

This clonotype was counted ten times or more. The DNA of the CDR3 is TGTGCCAGCAGTCAGTCTGAGGCCTACGAGCAGTACTTC. Residues: CASSQSEAYEQYF. The chain employs TRBV6-5 and TRBJ2-7; D is undetermined. V lost 5 bases and J lost 2, with 10 bases in between. CDR3 length: 13 amino acids. Germline V CDR1 and CDR2: MNHEY, SVGAGI.

This clonotype was seen many times. The chain is built from TRBV12-3 or TRBV12-4 and TRBJ2-3; unclear D gene. V was pared by 1 base and J by 6 bases, with 17 bases between. CDR3 size: 16 residues. DNA of the CDR3: TGTGCCAGCAGTTTAGGTTTAGAGGCTAGTGGGGATACGCAGTATTTT. Encoded protein: CASSLGLEASGDTQYF.

The chain combines TRBV29-1 with TRBJ1-2, with D perhaps TRBD1 (5 bases). Germline V gene data show CDR1 as SQVTM and CDR2 as ANQGSEA. V was cut by 4 bases and J by 7 bases, with 16 bases left in between. The CDR3 spans 13 residues. The CDR3 bases are TGCAGCGTTGGACCCAGGGAAGACGGTGGCTACACCTTC. This gives the protein CSVGPREDGGYTF.

This clonotype was seen ten or more times. The chain couples TRBV6-2 or TRBV6-3 to TRBJ2-5, with 8 bases aligning to TRBD1. V lost 5 bases and J lost 3; bases outside the gene matches: 11. Germline values: CDR1 MNHEY, CDR2 SVGEGT. This CDR3 comprises 16 residues. The CDR3 DNA sequence: TGTGCCAGCAGTCCCCGGACAGGGAGGATTGAAGAGACCCAGTACTTC. This sequence encodes CASSPRTGRIEETQYF.

The chain links TRBV27 to TRBJ2-1; the match to TRBD2 covers 10 bases. The end of the DNA fits TRBJ2-7 better, so the J call may be wrong. The CDR3 has 15 amino acids. In germline, CDR1 is MNHEY, CDR2 SMNVEV (reference sequence). The CDR3 here is CASSFRLAGSNEQYF. The CDR3 DNA reads as TGTGCCAGCAGTTTCAGACTAGCGGGCAGCAATGAGCAGTACTTC.

This clonotype was picked up many times. The chain employs TRBV11-2 and TRBJ2-7; no clear D. Per the germline V gene, CDR1 is SGHAT and CDR2 is FQNNGV. The CDR3 consists of 14 residues. The V end was cut by 2 bases, the J end by 0 bases, with 8 bases between. CDR3 sequence reads: CASSLFPFSYEQYF. As DNA, the CDR3 is TGTGCCAGCAGCTTATTCCCCTTCTCCTACGAGCAGTACTTC.

Regarding this clonotype: A clone one base away is much larger, so this may be a read error. The gene calls are TRBV7-2 and TRBJ1-2; perhaps TRBD1 as D (6 bases). Germline values: CDR1 SGHTA, CDR2 FQGNSA. The CDR3 runs to 17 residues. Deletions cut 1 base from V and 4 bases from J, with 19 bases between. CDR3 coding DNA: TGTGCCAGCAGCTTAGTCAGTACGGCCGGGACATCCTATGGCTACACCTTC. This encodes CASSLVSTAGTSYGYTF. Complete variable domain (other parts from reference TRBV7-2 and TRBJ1-2): GAGVSQSPSNKVTEKGKDVELRCDPISGHTALYWYRQSLGQGLEFLIYFQGNSAPDKSGLPSDRFSAERTGGSVSTLTIQRTQQEDSAVYLCASSLVSTAGTSYGYTFGSGTRLTVV.

This clonotype occurred many times. The V call is TRBV20-1, the J call TRBJ2-7; D is possibly TRBD2 (6 bases). The V end was cut by 7 bases, the J end by 7 bases, with 20 bases between. Germline V gives CDR1 DFQATT, CDR2 SNEGSKA (reference sequence). The CDR3 covers 13 residues. This CDR3 is CSVPWTTTWEQYF. CDR3 DNA sequence: TGCAGTGTACCTTGGACTACGACCTGGGAGCAGTACTTC.

This clonotype was counted many times. The chain employs TRBV2 and TRBJ2-3; D gene uncertain. Germline V gene sequence: CDR1 SNHLY, CDR2 FYNNEI. This CDR3 contains 13 residues. Trimming removed 3 bases from V and 6 bases from J, with 10 bases in between. The CDR3 sequence: CASSETEGDTQYF. In nucleotides, the CDR3 is TGTGCCAGCAGTGAGACGGAAGGGGATACGCAGTATTTT.

This clonotype was counted only a few times. The CDR3 DNA reads TGCGCCAGCAGCCAAGGGGGGGTTATCTTCTTAGGGACTGAAGCTTTCTTT. Protein sequence: CASSQGGVIFLGTEAFF. The chain joins TRBV4-1 to TRBJ1-1, with TRBD1 as a possible D gene (5 bases). V gave up 1 base and J gave up 5 bases, with 20 bases separating them. Germline CDR1 is MGHRA and CDR2 is YSYEKL. The CDR3 is made up of 17 amino acids.